This TCR beta chain comes out of a study of cytomegalovirus exposure and HLA in healthy donors. Trimming cost V 4 bases and J 6 bases; bases outside gene matches: 7. The CDR3 runs 15 residues. Germline V lookup: CDR1 MGHRA, CDR2 YSYEKL. Study conclusions and caveats: The availability of immune exposure information extended only to CMV serostatus. Most observed TCR sequences were rare, whereas some public TCRs were detected in many donors. A later analysis revealed that TCR association rates differed between HLA loci, peaking at DRB1 and bottoming out at HLA-C. TRBV6-2, TRBV6-3 and other indistinguishable V segments were excluded.

Of note for this clone: What it binds is not known.

In the PCR, 60 Vbeta and 13 Jbeta primers were used. Only in-frame clones appear in the TCRdb table, and some are missing; sequencing was by immunoSEQ multiplex PCR. The sample carries about 83,000 clones, just under 75% recorded once. The sample taken for sequencing was PBMCs. The rearrangement joins TRBV4-1 to TRBJ2-1; 9 nucleotides line up with TRBD1. The receptor comes from a man in his 60s in good health and CMV-seronegative. CDR3 residues: CASSPPGQGGNEQFF. The CDR3 region has the DNA TGCGCCAGCAGCCCACCGGGACAGGGAGGCAATGAGCAGTTCTTC.